These 8 T cell receptor beta chains share one sample of origin, sequenced in a study of shared clonotypes between healthy human individuals. It was CD45RO-negative cells, positively selected for CCR7, that made up naive CD8 cells, with terminally differentiated effector memory CD45RA+ cells excluded. Assay: immunoSEQ multiplex PCR; the TCRdb copy retains only in-frame clones and omits some. Of some 2 million clones in the sample, roughly 95% were seen once. The sequenced material came from naive CD8+ T cells sorted from blood. These receptors all stem from a man aged 18 to 35 in good health.

The chain is built from TRBV10-1 and TRBJ2-7, with 7 positions matching TRBD2. The CDR3 consists of 13 residues. Germline V gives CDR1 WNHNN, CDR2 SYGVQD (reference sequence). Unmatched junction bases numbered 1, after V lost 2 bases and J lost 3 bases. CDR3 protein: CASSEGEGYEQYF. CDR3 in DNA: TGCGCCAGCAGTGAGGGGGAGGGCTACGAGCAGTACTTC.

The chain combines TRBV2 with TRBJ2-7; perhaps TRBD1 as D (6 bases). Germline V lookup: CDR1 SNHLY, CDR2 FYNNEI. The CDR3 consists of 13 residues. V lost 10 bases, J lost 2 bases, and 15 bases lay in between. CDR3 sequence (DNA): TGTGCCATCAACCCGGACAGTACCTACGAGCAGTACTTC. Its protein is CAINPDSTYEQYF. Filled out from reference TRBV2 and TRBJ2-7, the complete variable domain reads EPEVTQTPSHQVTQMGQEVILRCVPISNHLYFYWYRQILGQKVEFLVSFYNNEISEKSEIFDDQFSVERPDGSNFTLKIRSTKLEDSAMYFCAINPDSTYEQYFGPGTRLTVT.

This clone was detected once. The rearrangement uses TRBV15 and TRBJ1-1; possible D gene TRBD1, 5 bases. Germline values: CDR1 LNHNV, CDR2 YYDKDF (reference sequence). V was clipped by 0 bases and J by 1 base, with 15 bases between them. CDR3 size: 17 residues. The chain's CDR3 is CATSRDLWGSENTEAFF. The CDR3 DNA is TGTGCCACCAGCAGAGATCTATGGGGGTCGGAGAACACTGAAGCTTTCTTT. Combining the CDR3 with reference TRBV15 and TRBJ1-1 gives the whole variable domain DAMVIQNPRYQVTQFGKPVTLSCSQTLNHNVMYWYQQKSSQAPKLLFHYYDKDFNNEADTPDNFQSRRPNTSFCFLDIRSPGLGDTAMYLCATSRDLWGSENTEAFFGQGTRLTVV.

Of note for this clone: Other DNA sequences in this specimen translate into the identical CDR3. This chain joins TRBV2 and TRBJ2-2; D is uncertain. Germline CDR1 is SNHLY and CDR2 is FYNNEI. The CDR3 totals 14 residues. The V end lost 2 bases, the J end lost 1 base, and 5 bases lay between the germline ends. The CDR3 reads CASSETENTGELFF. Written as DNA, the CDR3 is TGTGCCAGCAGTGAAACAGAGAACACCGGGGAGCTGTTTTTT.

J is TRBJ1-2 and V is TRBV10-1; D unclear. This CDR3 is built from 13 residues. Deletions cut 2 bases from V and 5 bases from J, with 9 bases between. CDR1 is WNHNN and CDR2 is SYGVQD in the germline V gene (reference sequence). CDR3 nucleotides: TGCGCCAGCAGTGAGGGGGTCCCTTATGGCTACACCTTC. This translates into CASSEGVPYGYTF.

The chain carries TRBV19 and TRBJ1-1; D remains unclear. Germline V gene lookup returns CDR1 LNHDA and CDR2 SQIVND (reference sequence). The CDR3 consists of 13 residues. Trimming cost V 8 bases and J 0 bases, with 10 bases left between them. The CDR3 loop reads CASLNDMNTEAFF. The CDR3 DNA sequence: TGTGCCAGTCTCAATGACATGAACACTGAAGCTTTCTTT.

The chain employs TRBV6-5 and TRBJ2-7; possibly TRBD1 for D (5 bases). This CDR3 region has 15 residues. The V gene's germline CDR1 is MNHEY and CDR2 SVGAGI. Trimming cost V 5 bases and J 1 base, with 15 bases left between them. The CDR3 reads CASSAPPGASYEQYF. CDR3 nucleotide sequence: TGTGCCAGCAGTGCCCCCCCTGGGGCTTCCTACGAGCAGTACTTC.

Written as DNA, the CDR3 is TGTGCCAGTAGTATACGGCTAGCGGGAACAGATACGCAGTATTTT. Its protein product is CASSIRLAGTDTQYF. V usage is TRBV19 and J usage is TRBJ2-3, with 9 bases fitting TRBD2. The CDR3 contains 15 residues. The germline V gene has CDR1 LNHDA and CDR2 SQIVND (reference sequence). The trim removed 2 bases at V and 3 bases at J, leaving 3 bases unmatched.